Given below is one TCR beta chain in context. Nobody among the patients had been given any treatment before thyroid surgery. The data were obtained in a study of metastatic and nonmetastatic thyroid tumors. TCRdb reanalyzed the PCR reads via MiXCR. Of 36,000 or so clones in the sample, 33% were seen once. From germline, CDR1 is MNHEY and CDR2 SVGEGT. The CDR3 length is 17 residues. V gave up 7 bases and J gave up 2 bases; unmatched junction bases: 16. The specimen sequenced was tumor tissue. The rearrangement links TRBV6-2 or TRBV6-3 to TRBJ1-2, with 7 bases aligning to TRBD1. The TCR originated in a female donor with papillary thyroid cancer or a benign thyroid nodule (not recorded which). Some clones in this sample may be carry-over from other donors' samples. The CDR3 reads CASTLGRGGFSNYGYTF. For the CDR3, the DNA is TGTGCCAGCACCTTAGGACGAGGGGGCTTTTCGAACTATGGCTACACCTTC.